Each of the 9 T cell receptor beta chains below was sequenced from the same sample in a study of CD8+CD57+ T cells in acquired aplastic anemia. For CDR3 and TCR beta VDJ profiling, genomic DNA was the template used. One entry per CDR3 protein, called by TCRdb with MiXCR from the reads. The data contain 150,000 to 180,000 distinct CDR3 sequences, about 54% of them singletons. In patients chosen for sequencing, flow cytometry had shown CD8+CD57+ cell expansion. The sample was sorted CD4+, CD8+, or CD8+CD57+ T cells (not recorded which) from PBMCs. The receptors were gathered from a human donor with aplastic anemia.

The rearrangement links TRBV7-9 to TRBJ2-7; D assignment may be TRBD1 or TRBD2 (5 bases each). The V end lost 5 bases, the J end lost 6 bases, and 17 bases lay between the germline ends. The CDR3 has 14 amino acids. Looked up from germline, CDR1 is SEHNR and CDR2 is FQNEAQ (reference sequence). The CDR3 DNA follows: TGTGCCAGCAGCCAAGTTGGGGGATTCGCCGAGCAGTACTTC. It yields the protein CASSQVGGFAEQYF.

This clonotype was recorded many times. J is TRBJ2-3 and V is TRBV9; D is perhaps TRBD1 or TRBD2 (5 bases each). V lost 0 bases and J 6 bases, leaving 17 bases between the germline ends. Germline values: CDR1 SGDLS, CDR2 YYNGEE. CDR3 length: 16 residues. The CDR3 nucleotides are TGTGCCAGCAGCGTAGGTAGTGGGGGTAGTATGGATACGCAGTATTTT. This encodes CASSVGSGGSMDTQYF.

This clonotype was seen only once. The gene calls are TRBV2 and TRBJ2-7, with 9 bases that match TRBD1. V trimming: 4 bases; J trimming: 6 bases; junction bases outside the gene matches: 10. Germline V lookup: CDR1 SNHLY, CDR2 FYNNEI. The CDR3 loop spans 15 amino acids. CDR3 region: CASSGTGASVSEQYF. For the CDR3, the DNA is TGTGCCAGCAGTGGGACAGGGGCTTCCGTGAGCGAGCAGTACTTC.

The V call is TRBV5-1, the J call TRBJ2-3; D gene uncertain. CDR3 length equals 13 residues. Germline V lookup: CDR1 SGHRS, CDR2 YFSETQ. V was pared by 6 bases and J by 1 base, with 9 bases between. CDR3 coding DNA: TGCGCCAGCAACGGACCCCGCACAGATACGCAGTATTTT. Encoded protein: CASNGPRTDTQYF. The entire variable domain, with the rest obtained from reference TRBV5-1 and TRBJ2-3, is as follows: KAGVTQTPRYLIKTRGQQVTLSCSPISGHRSVSWYQQTPGQGLQFLFEYFSETQRNKGNFPGRFSGRQFSNSRSEMNVSTLELGDSALYLCASNGPRTDTQYFGPGTRLTVL.

This clonotype has a handful of counts. The chain has TRBV7-9 and TRBJ2-5; D is possibly TRBD1 (6 bases). The CDR3 runs to 14 residues. Germline CDR1 and CDR2: SEHNR and FQNEAQ (reference sequence). Trimming removed 6 bases at V and 2 bases at J, with 13 bases between. In DNA, the CDR3 is TGTGCCAGCAGGTCGACAGGAATACAAGAGACCCAGTACTTC. It codes for CASRSTGIQETQYF.

This chain connects TRBV7-3 to TRBJ1-6, with D perhaps TRBD1 (5 bases). V was shortened by 1 base and J by 8 bases, with 12 bases between the two germline ends. CDR1 and CDR2 (germline): SGHTA, FQGTGA. CDR3 length equals 15 residues. CDR3 coding DNA: TGTGCCAGCAGCTTAAGTGCGGGGGTGGATTCACCCCTCCACTTT. Residues: CASSLSAGVDSPLHF.

The chain employs TRBV9 and TRBJ1-3; the D gene is possibly TRBD1 (5 bases). The germline CDR1 and CDR2 sequences are SGDLS and YYNGEE. CDR3 length: 15 residues. Deletions cut 4 bases from V and 8 bases from J, with 19 bases between. The DNA of the CDR3 is TGTGCCAGCAGCCCAAGAGGGGAACAGAGTTACACCATATATTTT. Translating gives CASSPRGEQSYTIYF.

V and J are TRBV7-2 and TRBJ2-5, with D tentatively TRBD1 or TRBD2 (6 bases each). Trimming cost V 2 bases and J 4 bases, with 14 bases left between them. CDR1 and CDR2 (germline): SGHTA, FQGNSA. CDR3 length equals 15 residues. CDR3 sequence (DNA): TGTGCCAGCAGCTTAATAGGGGGGCGGGGAGAGACCCAGTACTTC. Translation: CASSLIGGRGETQYF.

This clonotype was observed many times. The chain joins TRBV7-3 to TRBJ2-5; D remains unclear. The CDR3 totals 12 residues. The germline V and J ends were trimmed by 10 bases and 9 bases, with 18 bases remaining between them. Germline V gene lookup returns CDR1 SGHTA and CDR2 FQGTGA. The CDR3 coding sequence is TGTGCCACCTCCTGCCCCGGCCGAGCCCAGTACTTC. Its protein is CATSCPGRAQYF.